What follows is one TCR beta chain and its context. The antigen this receptor binds is unknown. There are no base qualities to consult, and no much larger clone falls within one base. This entry comes from a study of cytomegalovirus exposure and HLA in healthy donors (TCRdb year 2017). With regard to the full study: An earlier analysis of some 550 of the donors reported approximately 270 Gb of sequence data and some 120 million unique TCR beta sequences from some 180 million T cells. An early release covering roughly 640 HLA-typed donors comprised roughly 300 gigabases of sequencing data and around 86 million unique TCR sequences. The genetic ancestry cluster associated with self-reported Caucasian donors included 80% to 90% of the 398 genotyped donors. The aim of the study was to test whether cataloging public T cell receptors could identify signatures of past pathogen exposure. The study profiled the T cell repertoires of fewer than 850 subjects by immunosequencing and related them to cytomegalovirus serostatus. Besides the first cohort of approximately 670 subjects, a separate validation cohort made up of 95 to 150 different subjects was used. To predict cytomegalovirus infection status, the study brought together high-throughput TCR immunosequencing, statistical association of individual TCRs with disease status, and machine learning. In a later analysis, previously published TCR beta repertoires from 550 to 750 donors were re-analyzed and high-resolution HLA genotyping was added so that TCR occurrence patterns could be studied. In the later analysis, no new phenotypic data were used to find candidate immune exposures; instead, reliance was placed on TCR beta sequences and their occurrence across donors. In an earlier analysis of 500 to 650 of the donors, high-throughput TCR beta sequencing was used to judge whether each TCR beta V gene segment behaved as functional or pseudogenic. Donor age, sex, ethnicity and CMV serostatus were collected together with the repertoire data. Genome-wide SNP genotypes for about 55% of the roughly 670 donors were used in a later genetic analysis, which treated that subset as a discovery cohort. Every discovery cohort repertoire had been produced on one sequencing platform. HLA typing included class I and class II loci at four-digit resolution. Typing coverage differed by locus: A, B, C, DRB1 and DQB1 were typed in roughly 629-630 donors, DQA1 in about 500, DPA1 in over 600, and DPB1 in about 450. Because of strong linkage in the cohort, 5 or 6 DR-DQ haplotypes were treated as single units for association and clustering. On average, 235,054 unique TCR beta nucleotide sequences were sequenced per donor among more than 350 genotyped donors of the cohort, with about 17% of those sequences being non-productive.

The cohort consisted of approximately 670 healthy bone marrow donors. At the time of sampling, every cohort member was nominally healthy, though immune exposures that went unrecorded were likely present. The donor tested CMV seropositive, placing the donor among the approximately 290 seropositive members of the cohort. Every donor gave a peripheral blood sample, and the peripheral blood mononuclear cells from that sample were used for TCR beta sequencing. The Qiagen DNeasy Blood Extraction Kit was used to extract genomic DNA from the blood cell samples. The receptor library was made with the immunoSEQ multiplex PCR assay. The multiplex PCR relied on a mix of 60 forward primers for TCR Vbeta segments and 13 reverse primers for TCR Jbeta segments. The CDR3 region of rearranged TCR beta genes was amplified from genomic DNA with a multiplex PCR assay. On the Illumina HiSeq System, the amplified TCR beta libraries were sequenced as 87-base-pair reads. The published analysis was carried out like this. A later analysis counted about 80 million unique TCR beta chains across the 550 to 800 repertoires, and around 9.9 million of these chains were shared by at least two donors. A nearest-neighbor algorithm error-corrected the raw reads and collapsed the reads into unique sequences, merging closely related sequences to remove PCR and sequencing errors. To assign V, D and J gene segments, CDR3 sequences were aligned to IMGT reference sequences. Each retained sequence needed at least a six-nucleotide match to both a V gene segment and a J gene segment. A rearrangement was called productive if the CDR3 had no stop codons and remained in frame with V and J, and every other rearrangement was called non-productive. CDR3 was defined by IMGT convention, running from the second conserved V-encoded cysteine to the conserved J-encoded phenylalanine. Sequences without an unambiguous match to a single V gene segment were excluded from the earlier analysis of a few hundred of the donors. An earlier analysis of about 600 of the donors called V segments functional above 56.7% productive rearrangements and segregating when the between-donor standard deviation exceeded 5%. A statistical classification framework was built for diagnosing cytomegalovirus status from the catalog of TCR beta chain sequences. V and J gene assignment, in a later analysis, came from comparing TCR nucleotide sequences with IMGT/GENE-DB human TR gene sequences. The TCRdist pipeline was used in a later analysis to assign CDR3 sequences and most-parsimonious VDJ recombination scenarios. In a later analysis, every TCR beta chain was defined by the combination of its CDR3 amino acid sequence and its V-gene family, and reads without a unique V-gene family were dropped. A later analysis removed 592 highly shared, low-generation-probability nucleotide sequences to deal with suspected cross-contamination and a sequencing artifact. A later analysis calculated a clonal expansion index for each public chain from normalized within-repertoire ranks of inferred template counts. In a later analysis, generation probabilities were computed with a VDJ recombination model fitted to out-of-frame rearrangements, and the resulting probabilities were checked against IGoR. In a later analysis, TCR-TCR, TCR-HLA and TCR-CMV co-occurrence was scored with hypergeometric tests, and a repertoire-size bias correction was applied to TCR pairs. A later analysis estimated false discovery rates by permuting HLA or CMV assignments 20 times. In a later analysis, co-occurring TCRs were grouped using DBSCAN, and TCRdist sequence similarity was added for clustering within HLA-allele-positive subsets. Co-occurrence clustering excluded repertoires with fewer than 30,000 or more than 120,000 public chains, plus five with anomalous nucleotide sharing. Entries here come from immuneACCESS through TCRdb and include only in-frame sequences with V and J called. Some clones fail to appear in such tables; in the studies checked, an unresolved V gene covers under half of the shortfall, and the cause of the remainder is unknown. V and J calls and clone size are copied from that table; D and trimming were computed from the DNA. The sample profile shows 95,000 to 150,000 clones; around 85% of them were found once. The ten most abundant clones make up approximately 4% of the sample.

The CDR3 runs 14 residues from the cysteine to the phenylalanine. Only CDR3 DNA is held: 42 bases, read in frame from base 1. Trimming takes 4 bases off V and 9 bases off J; junction bases not matched to a gene: 4. As encoded in the germline V gene, CDR1 is KGHSH while CDR2 is LQKENI. What the authors observed across the whole study: It was suggested by the authors that the approach could potentially be generalized to other disease states and immunological phenotypes. Specific HLA alleles were associated with about 17,000 TCR beta sequences at a false discovery rate of 0.05 in a later analysis. In an earlier analysis of approximately 590 of the donors, most TCR beta V segments appeared in productive rearrangements about 87% or about 30% of the time, broadly matching IMGT annotations. Because the 87-base-pair reads could not distinguish some IMGT-functional V segments, including TRBV6-2 and TRBV6-3, those segments were excluded. Presence/absence analyses assumed roughly uniform sequencing depth across donors, an assumption that may not hold. In both the original and validation cohorts, the classifier was reported to diagnose cytomegalovirus status with high specificity and sensitivity. A cluster of highly shared sequence variants was judged likely to be a technical artifact of the sequencing pipeline. For the cohort, immune exposure information was limited to CMV serostatus. Most TCR sequences were seen in very few donors, while some public TCRs were found in many individuals. In a later analysis, most CMV-associated TCR beta chains were found to appear HLA-restricted, with HLA associations seemingly driven largely by CMV exposure. In a later analysis, the rate of TCR association differed among HLA loci, with DRB1 alleles having the most associated TCRs and HLA-C alleles having the fewest. A later analysis found that HLA-associated TCR beta chains were more clonally expanded and had lower generation probabilities than equally common non-associated chains. A later analysis reported that several top co-occurrence clusters appeared linked to parvovirus B19, influenza, CMV and Epstein-Barr virus. A further reported finding was that TCR beta sequences accurately predicted the HLA-A and HLA-B alleles for most subjects in the first cohort. Over 15 rarely observed V segments, including chromosome 9 orphons, were excluded from the earlier analysis of about 500 of the donors because counts were too low. Because some donors lacked HLA typing at each locus, the association tests relied only on the typed subset. An association between a missense DCLRE1C variant and V-gene and J-gene trimming of TCR beta chains was found in a later genetic analysis and replicated in an independent cohort. The cohort was sequenced for TCR beta chains only, and without alpha or paired-chain data the features that could be detected were limited. When HLA alleles, especially DR and DQ, strongly co-occurred, attributing TCR associations to individual alleles was difficult. Correlated functional status among segregating V segments might reflect linkage disequilibrium, but an unknown experimental factor could not be ruled out. In the study, 150 to 200 TCR beta chains were listed as associated with cytomegalovirus. In vitro tests confirmed that a few of the cytomegalovirus-associated TCR beta chains recognize cytomegalovirus antigens. According to a later genetic analysis, donors in an Asian-associated ancestry cluster had fewer N-insertions in productive TCRs than the approximately 650-donor mean.

The chain was built from TRBV18 and TRBJ1-6; 9 bases in the middle match TRBD1. Material: PBMCs. This sequence originates from a man between 18 and 29 years old in good health and CMV-seropositive. The CDR3 amino acid sequence is: CASSLDRGFSPLHF. In nucleotides, the sequence is TGTGCCAGCTCACTGGACAGGGGATTTTCACCCCTCCACTTT.